The 5 T cell receptor beta chains below come from one sample, sequenced in a study of CD8+ T cells in alopecia areata. The sample's treatment: oral pan-JAK inhibitor, 5-10 mg twice daily. As the sequencing template, cDNA was produced by extracting RNA and reverse transcribing it. TCRdb's table, derived via immunoSEQ multiplex PCR, lists solely in-frame clones and lacks some. In the table there are around 190,000 clones, approximately 61% of which are singletons. Source: CD4+ T cells sorted from blood, taken at week 24, from a patient treated with tofacitinib. The receptors were gathered from a human donor with alopecia areata.

The chain couples TRBV20-1 to TRBJ2-5; TRBD2 aligns across 7 bases. CDR3 size: 11 residues. Germline lookup yields CDR1 DFQATT and CDR2 SNEGSKA (reference sequence). CDR3 bases: TGCAGCGCGTTGGGAGGGGAGACCCAGTACTTC. It is translated as CSALGGETQYF.

The rearrangement uses TRBV29-1 and TRBJ1-1, with no clear D. Trimming took 3 bases from V and 5 from J, leaving 7 bases between them. The germline gives CDR1 SQVTM, CDR2 ANQGSEA. The CDR3 is 11 residues long. CDR3 residues: CSVDSGTEAFF. DNA of the CDR3: TGCAGCGTTGACTCGGGGACTGAAGCTTTCTTT.

This clone was detected a few times. The rearrangement joins TRBV29-1 to TRBJ1-1; D may be TRBD1 (5 bases). The CDR3 sequence is 10 residues long. Germline lookup yields CDR1 SQVTM and CDR2 ANQGSEA. V was shortened by 7 bases and J by 9 bases, with 12 bases between the two germline ends. The CDR3, as DNA: TGCAGCGCTCTGACAGAGAAAGCTTTCTTT. Amino acids: CSALTEKAFF.

V and J are TRBV29-1 and TRBJ2-7; no firm D call. There are 11 residues in the CDR3. CDR1 is SQVTM and CDR2 is ANQGSEA in the germline V gene. V lost 6 bases to trimming and J lost 5 bases, with 11 bases between them. As DNA, the CDR3 is TGCAGCGTCGAAATACGTGACGAGCAGTACTTC. Translation gives CSVEIRDEQYF.

The V call is TRBV4-3, the J call TRBJ2-5, with D unclear. Trimming took off 1 base at V and 5 bases at J, with 11 bases between the two ends. Germline-derived CDR1 and CDR2 are LGHNA and YSLEER. The CDR3 sequence is 14 residues long. For the CDR3, the DNA is TGCGCCAGCAGCCAAGTGCAGGTCAGGGAGACCCAGTACTTC. Translated: CASSQVQVRETQYF.